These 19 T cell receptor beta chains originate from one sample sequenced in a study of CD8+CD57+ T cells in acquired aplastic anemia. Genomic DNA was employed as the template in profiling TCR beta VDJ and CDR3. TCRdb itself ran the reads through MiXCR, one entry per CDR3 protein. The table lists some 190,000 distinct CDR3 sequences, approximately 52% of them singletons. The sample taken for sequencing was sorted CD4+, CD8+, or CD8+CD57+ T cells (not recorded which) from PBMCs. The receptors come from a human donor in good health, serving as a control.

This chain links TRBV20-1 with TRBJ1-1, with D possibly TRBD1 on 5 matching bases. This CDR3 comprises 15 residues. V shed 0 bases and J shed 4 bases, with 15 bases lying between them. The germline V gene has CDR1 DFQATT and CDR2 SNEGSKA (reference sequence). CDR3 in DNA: TGCAGTGCTAGAGATCTCTGGCAGGGAAGCACTGAAGCTTTCTTT. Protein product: CSARDLWQGSTEAFF.

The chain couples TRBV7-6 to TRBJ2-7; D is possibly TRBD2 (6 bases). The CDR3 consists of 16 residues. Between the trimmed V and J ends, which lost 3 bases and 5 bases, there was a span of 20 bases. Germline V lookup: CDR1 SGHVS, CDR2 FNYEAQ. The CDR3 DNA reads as TGTGCCAGCAGCTTCGCTCATCGGGGGATTAGCGACGAGCAGTACTTC. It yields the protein CASSFAHRGISDEQYF.

CDR3 loop: CASSQAIVPASRGYTF. The CDR3 DNA reads TGTGCCAGCAGCCAAGCAATCGTTCCGGCTAGTAGGGGCTACACCTTC. The J gene is TRBJ1-2, the V gene TRBV4-2, with D uncertain. This CDR3 is 16 amino acids long. V lost 1 base, J lost 8 bases, and 20 bases lay in between. CDR1 is LGHNA, CDR2 YNFKEQ, per germline.

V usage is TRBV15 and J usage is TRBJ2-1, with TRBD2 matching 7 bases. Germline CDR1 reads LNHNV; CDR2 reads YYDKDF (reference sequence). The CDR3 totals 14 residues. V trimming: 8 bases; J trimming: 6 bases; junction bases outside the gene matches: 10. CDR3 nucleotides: TGTGCCACCCAATGGCGGGGGTCTCGCAATGAGCAGTTCTTC. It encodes CATQWRGSRNEQFF.

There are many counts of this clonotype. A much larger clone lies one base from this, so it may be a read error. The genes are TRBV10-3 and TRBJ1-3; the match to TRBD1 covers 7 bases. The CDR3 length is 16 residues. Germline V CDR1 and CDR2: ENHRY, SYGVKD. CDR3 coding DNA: TGTGCCATCAGTGCACCGGGACAGTACTCTGGAAACACCGTATATTTT. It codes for CAISAPGQYSGNTVYF.

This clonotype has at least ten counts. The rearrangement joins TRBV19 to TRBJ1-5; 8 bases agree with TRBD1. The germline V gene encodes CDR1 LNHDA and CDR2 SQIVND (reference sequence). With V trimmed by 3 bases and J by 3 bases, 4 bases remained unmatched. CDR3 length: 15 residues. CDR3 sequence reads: CASSIRGQVNQPQHF. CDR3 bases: TGTGCCAGTAGTATTAGGGGACAGGTCAATCAGCCCCAGCATTTT.

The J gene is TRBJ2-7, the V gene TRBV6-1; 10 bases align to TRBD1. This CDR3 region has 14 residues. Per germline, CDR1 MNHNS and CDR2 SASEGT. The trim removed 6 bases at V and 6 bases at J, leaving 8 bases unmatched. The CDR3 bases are TGTGCCAGCAGCACTCACGGGACAGGGGCCGAGCAGTACTTC. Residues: CASSTHGTGAEQYF.

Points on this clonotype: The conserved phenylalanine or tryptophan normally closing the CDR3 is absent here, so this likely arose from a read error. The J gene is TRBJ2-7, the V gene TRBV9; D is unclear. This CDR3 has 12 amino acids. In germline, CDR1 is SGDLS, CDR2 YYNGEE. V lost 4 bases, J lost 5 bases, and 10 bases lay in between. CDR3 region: CASSRPSDEQYL. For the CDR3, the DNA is TGTGCCAGCAGCCGACCTAGTGACGAGCAGTACCTC.

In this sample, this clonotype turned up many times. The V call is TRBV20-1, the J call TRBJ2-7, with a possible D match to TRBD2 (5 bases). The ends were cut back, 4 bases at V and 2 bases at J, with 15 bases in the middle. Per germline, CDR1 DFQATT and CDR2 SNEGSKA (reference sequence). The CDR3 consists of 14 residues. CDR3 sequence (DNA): TGCAGTGCTACGGGTGCGGGCCTCCCCTACGAGCAGTACTTC. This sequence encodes CSATGAGLPYEQYF.

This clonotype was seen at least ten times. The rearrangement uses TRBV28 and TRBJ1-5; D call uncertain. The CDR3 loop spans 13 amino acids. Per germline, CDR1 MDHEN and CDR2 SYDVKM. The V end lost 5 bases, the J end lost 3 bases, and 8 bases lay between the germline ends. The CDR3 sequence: CASSGPDNQPQHF. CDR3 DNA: TGTGCCAGCAGTGGACCGGACAATCAGCCCCAGCATTTT.

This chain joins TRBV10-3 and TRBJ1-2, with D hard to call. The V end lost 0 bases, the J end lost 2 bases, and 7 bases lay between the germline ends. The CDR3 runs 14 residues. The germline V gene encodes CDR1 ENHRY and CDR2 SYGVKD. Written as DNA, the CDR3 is TGTGCCATCAGTGAGTCCTCTGGGAACTATGGCTACACCTTC. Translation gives CAISESSGNYGYTF.

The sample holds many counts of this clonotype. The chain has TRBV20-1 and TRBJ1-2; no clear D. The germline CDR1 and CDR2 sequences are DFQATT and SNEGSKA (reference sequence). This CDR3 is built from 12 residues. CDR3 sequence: CSAADFLGGYTF. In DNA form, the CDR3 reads TGCAGCGCTGCGGACTTCCTCGGCGGCTACACCTTC.

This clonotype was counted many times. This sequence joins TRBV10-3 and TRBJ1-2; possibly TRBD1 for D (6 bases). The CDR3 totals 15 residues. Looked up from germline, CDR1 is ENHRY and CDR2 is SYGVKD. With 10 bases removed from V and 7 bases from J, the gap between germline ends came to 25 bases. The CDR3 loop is CATTGGGLALSGYTF. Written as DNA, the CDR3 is TGTGCCACCACGGGGGGGGGGCTGGCGCTGTCTGGCTACACCTTC.

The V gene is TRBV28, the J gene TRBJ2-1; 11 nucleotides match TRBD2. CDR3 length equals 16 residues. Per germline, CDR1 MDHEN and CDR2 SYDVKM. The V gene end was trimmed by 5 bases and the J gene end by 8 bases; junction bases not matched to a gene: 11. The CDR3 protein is CASSRSGGGRIHEQFF. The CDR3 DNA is TGTGCCAGCAGTCGTAGCGGGGGGGGACGTATTCATGAGCAGTTCTTC.

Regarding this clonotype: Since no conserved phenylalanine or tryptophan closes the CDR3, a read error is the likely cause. The CDR3 nucleotides read TGTGCCAGCAGCGCGGGGACAGGGTTGAGGGGAGCTTTCCTT. This gives the protein CASSAGTGLRGAFL. The V call is TRBV9, the J call TRBJ1-1, with 9 bases that match TRBD1. The CDR3 loop spans 14 amino acids. Trimming removed 3 bases from V and 10 bases from J; junction bases left unmatched: 10. Looked up from germline, CDR1 is SGDLS and CDR2 is YYNGEE.

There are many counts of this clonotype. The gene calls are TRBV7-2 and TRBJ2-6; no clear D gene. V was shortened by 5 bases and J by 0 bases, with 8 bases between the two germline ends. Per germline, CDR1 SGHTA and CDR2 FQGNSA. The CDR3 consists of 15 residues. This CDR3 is CASSPAVSGANVLTF. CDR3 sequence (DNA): TGTGCCAGCAGCCCCGCCGTCTCTGGGGCCAACGTCCTGACTTTC.

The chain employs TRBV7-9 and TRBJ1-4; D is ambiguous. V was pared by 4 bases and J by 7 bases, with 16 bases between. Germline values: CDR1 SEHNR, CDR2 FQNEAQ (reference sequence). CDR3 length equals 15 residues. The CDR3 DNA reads TGTGCCAGCAGCTCAAATCTGGGCGAGGGTGAAAAACTGTTTTTT. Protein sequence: CASSSNLGEGEKLFF.

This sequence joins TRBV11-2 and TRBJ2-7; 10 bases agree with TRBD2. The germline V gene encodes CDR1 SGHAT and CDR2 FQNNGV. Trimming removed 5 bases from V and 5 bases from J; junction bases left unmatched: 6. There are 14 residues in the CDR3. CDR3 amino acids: CASSPRLAGHEQYF. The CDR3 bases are TGTGCCAGCAGCCCCCGACTAGCGGGCCACGAGCAGTACTTC. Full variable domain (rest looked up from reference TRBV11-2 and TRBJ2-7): EAGVAQSPRYKIIEKRQSVAFWCNPISGHATLYWYQQILGQGPKLLIQFQNNGVVDDSQLPKDRFSAERLKGVDSTLKIQPAKLEDSAVYLCASSPRLAGHEQYFGPGTRLTVT.

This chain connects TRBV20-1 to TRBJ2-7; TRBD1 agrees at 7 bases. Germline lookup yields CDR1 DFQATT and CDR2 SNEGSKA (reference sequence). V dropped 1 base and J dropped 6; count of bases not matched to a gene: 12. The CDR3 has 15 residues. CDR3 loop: CSARGARQGSTEQYF. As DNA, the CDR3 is TGCAGTGCTAGAGGAGCCCGACAGGGTTCGACCGAGCAGTACTTC.